The 22 T cell receptor beta chains listed next were all sequenced from one sample in a study of T cells in Graves' hyperthyroidism and ophthalmopathy. What was amplified from RNA transcripts were TCR beta CDR3 regions. Carried out on the TCR CDR3, a first-round RT-PCR used the HTBI primer set. In TCRdb, the multiplex PCR reads were re-called with MiXCR into one record per CDR3 protein. This table holds nearly 750,000 distinct CDR3 sequences, 35% found once. Sequenced material: blood. These receptors all come from a woman aged 40 to 55 with Graves' hyperthyroidism.

The table lists this clonotype with a few counts. The chain employs TRBV7-2 and TRBJ1-6, with TRBD1 as a possible D gene (5 bases). Between the trimmed V and J ends, which lost 1 base and 10 bases, there was a span of 17 bases. CDR3 size: 16 residues. CDR1 and CDR2 from the germline V gene are SGHTA and FQGNSA. The CDR3 coding sequence is TGTGCCAGCAGCTTAGGGGGGGGAGAGGGGCGATCACCCCTCCACTTT. Amino acids: CASSLGGGEGRSPLHF.

This clonotype was seen repeatedly, ten times or more. This chain joins TRBV29-1 and TRBJ1-1; no firm D call. Germline V gene data show CDR1 as SQVTM and CDR2 as ANQGSEA. V lost 0 bases and J lost 0, with 11 bases in between. The CDR3 totals 15 residues. The CDR3 region is CSVEDLRAMNTEAFF. CDR3 DNA sequence: TGCAGCGTTGAAGATCTTAGGGCCATGAACACTGAAGCTTTCTTT.

In this sample, this clonotype turned up many times. The J gene is TRBJ1-1, the V gene TRBV10-2; D is uncertain. V shed 7 bases and J shed 4 bases, with 10 bases lying between them. The CDR3 extends over 12 amino acids. Germline assignment: CDR1 WSHSY and CDR2 SAAADI. CDR3 DNA: TGCGCCAGCAATCGACAATTCACTGAAGCTTTCTTT. It specifies CASNRQFTEAFF.

This clonotype has at least ten counts. This rearrangement joins TRBV10-3 to TRBJ1-2; no reliable D call. Trimming took off 7 bases at V and 3 bases at J, with 9 bases between the two ends. CDR1 ENHRY and CDR2 SYGVKD come from the germline V gene. The CDR3 totals 12 residues. The CDR3 region is CAIKGLDYGYTF. In nucleotides, the CDR3 is TGTGCCATCAAGGGATTGGACTATGGCTACACCTTC.

The chain combines TRBV12-3 or TRBV12-4 with TRBJ2-7, with D perhaps TRBD2 (5 bases). Trimming left V 1 base short and J 2 bases short, with 12 bases between. This CDR3 is built from 15 residues. This chain's CDR3 is CASSLEGAHPYEQYF. CDR3 DNA: TGTGCCAGCAGTTTAGAGGGAGCCCATCCCTACGAGCAGTACTTC.

The rearrangement links TRBV25-1 to TRBJ1-2; TRBD1 matches at 10 bases. The CDR3 is 15 amino acids. From germline, CDR1 is MGHDK and CDR2 SYGVNS. V dropped 6 bases and J dropped 5; count of bases not matched to a gene: 9. This chain's CDR3 is CASSQASGQGYGYTF. CDR3 bases: TGTGCCAGCAGCCAAGCCTCGGGACAGGGGTATGGCTACACCTTC.

For the CDR3, the DNA is TGTGCCAGCAGCGGACTGCAAGGCTATGATGGCTACACCTTC. Its protein is CASSGLQGYDGYTF. The gene calls are TRBV9 and TRBJ1-2; D remains ambiguous. Germline CDR1 SGDLS, CDR2 YYNGEE. The CDR3 spans 14 residues. Trimming left V 3 bases short and J 6 bases short, with 15 bases between. The whole variable domain, filled in from reference TRBV9 and TRBJ1-2, reads DSGVTQTPKHLITATGQRVTLRCSPRSGDLSVYWYQQSLDQGLQFLIQYYNGEERAKGNILERFSAQQFPDLHSELNLSSLELGDSALYFCASSGLQGYDGYTFGSGTRLTVV.

Worth noting for this clonotype: A much bigger clone sits one base away, suggesting this may be a read error. The CDR3 DNA sequence: TGTGCCAGCAGTTCCGACTGGGGGTCACCCCGCCACTTT. Translating gives CASSSDWGSPRHF. V is TRBV7-9 and J is TRBJ1-6, with D possibly matching TRBD1 (5 bases). Germline V gene sequence: CDR1 SEHNR, CDR2 FQNEAQ (reference sequence). CDR3 length equals 13 residues. Using reference TRBV7-9 and TRBJ1-6 for the parts outside the CDR3, the full variable domain is DTGVSQNPRHKITKRGQNVTFRCDPISEHNRLYWYRQTLGQGPEFLTYFQNEAQLEKSRLLSDRFSAERPKGSFSTLEIQRTEQGDSAMYLCASSSDWGSPRHFGNGTRLTVT.

This clonotype has only one observation. The CDR3 spells CSAPETSGREEYF. The CDR3 region has the DNA TGCAGTGCTCCCGAGACTAGCGGGAGAGAGGAGTACTTC. The chain links TRBV20-1 to TRBJ2-5; 12 bases are a match to TRBD2. Germline assignment: CDR1 DFQATT and CDR2 SNEGSKA (reference sequence). The CDR3 has 13 residues. V lost 5 bases and J lost 12; bases outside the gene matches: 10.

The V gene is TRBV7-2, the J gene TRBJ2-7; no clear D gene. The CDR3 consists of 14 residues. Per germline, CDR1 SGHTA and CDR2 FQGNSA. The V end was cut by 2 bases, the J end by 2 bases, with 10 bases between. Written as DNA, the CDR3 is TGTGCCAGCAGCTTAAGATGGGGTACCTACGAGCAGTACTTC. It encodes CASSLRWGTYEQYF. Full variable domain (rest looked up from reference TRBV7-2 and TRBJ2-7): GAGVSQSPSNKVTEKGKDVELRCDPISGHTALYWYRQSLGQGLEFLIYFQGNSAPDKSGLPSDRFSAERTGGSVSTLTIQRTQQEDSAVYLCASSLRWGTYEQYFGPGTRLTVT.

V is TRBV9 and J is TRBJ2-7; 7 nucleotides match TRBD1. V lost 3 bases, J lost 4 bases, and 16 bases stayed unmatched. Germline CDR1 is SGDLS and CDR2 is YYNGEE. There are 17 residues in the CDR3. CDR3 DNA sequence: TGTGCCAGCAGCGCGGGAAGGGGGACAGACAAGAATTACGAGCAGTACTTC. Amino acids: CASSAGRGTDKNYEQYF.

About this clonotype itself: One end of the junction does not line up with germline, which may come from a read error. This chain links TRBV11-2 with TRBJ1-2; D unresolved. The germline V gene encodes CDR1 SGHAT and CDR2 FQNNGV. The CDR3 is 14 amino acids. CDR3 sequence reads: CASSLDRSEGGYTF. In nucleotides, the CDR3 is TGCGCCAGCAGCTTAGATCGCTCAGAGGGTGGCTACACCTTC. The full variable domain, its missing parts supplied by reference TRBV11-2 and TRBJ1-2, is EAGVAQSPRYKIIEKRQSVAFWCNPISGHATLYWYQQILGQGPKLLIQFQNNGVVDDSQLPKDRFSAERLKGVDSTLKIQPAKLEDSAVYLCASSLDRSEGGYTFGSGTRLTVV.

The chain links TRBV12-3 or TRBV12-4 to TRBJ1-2; maybe TRBD1 (5 bases). The length of the CDR3 is 14 residues. The V end was cut by 5 bases, the J end by 7 bases, with 17 bases between. The CDR3 DNA reads TGTGCCAGCAGTCTTGGACGGGCTAGGGGTGGCTACACCTTC. It is translated as CASSLGRARGGYTF.

CDR3 sequence (DNA): TGTGCCAGCAGCCCCATGGGGGAGGCGAACGAGCAGTACTTC. It codes for CASSPMGEANEQYF. V usage is TRBV9 and J usage is TRBJ2-7, with a weak D call TRBD2 (6 bases). Germline CDR1 reads SGDLS; CDR2 reads YYNGEE. V lost 4 bases to trimming and J lost 5 bases, with 16 bases between them. This CDR3 contains 14 residues.

V and J are TRBV7-2 and TRBJ2-5; 10 nucleotides agree with TRBD1. Germline lookup yields CDR1 SGHTA and CDR2 FQGNSA. The CDR3 spans 18 residues. The J segment lost 0 bases and the V segment lost 4 bases, leaving 11 bases of the junction unmatched. The CDR3 DNA follows: TGTGCCAGCAGCTCCCGACAGGGGGCTCGAACAGACCAAGAGACCCAGTACTTC. It yields the protein CASSSRQGARTDQETQYF.

In regard to this clonotype: This may arise from a read error, as a much more abundant clone is one base away. The chain carries TRBV7-2 and TRBJ1-5, with 8 nucleotides matching TRBD1. The CDR3 loop spans 15 amino acids. Germline loops: CDR1 SGHTA, CDR2 FQGNSA. Written as DNA, the CDR3 is TGTGCCGGCAGCTCCACCGCGACAGGGGTTCAGCCCCAGCATTTT. Its translation: CAGSSTATGVQPQHF. The variable domain in full, completed from reference TRBV7-2 and TRBJ1-5, reads GAGVSQSPSNKVTEKGKDVELRCDPISGHTALYWYRQSLGQGLEFLIYFQGNSAPDKSGLPSDRFSAERTGGSVSTLTIQRTQQEDSAVYLCAGSSTATGVQPQHFGDGTRLSIL.

The table lists this clonotype with a few counts. The V gene is TRBV6-5, the J gene TRBJ1-1; TRBD1 matches 7 bases. CDR1 MNHEY and CDR2 SVGAGI come from the germline V gene. Trimming cost V 0 bases and J 5 bases; bases outside gene matches: 3. There are 14 residues in the CDR3. CDR3: CASSYSPGGTEAFF. DNA for the CDR3: TGTGCCAGCAGTTACTCGCCAGGGGGGACTGAAGCTTTCTTT.

Many counts were recorded for this clonotype. The chain joins TRBV24-1 to TRBJ1-5, with 7 bases lining up with TRBD1. V was clipped by 4 bases and J by 14 bases; unmatched bases: 4. CDR1 and CDR2 (germline): KGHDR, SFDVKD. The CDR3 has 11 residues. DNA of the CDR3: TGTGCCACCAGTGAGACAGGGCGAGAGCATTTT. Translating gives CATSETGREHF.

This clonotype was picked up many times. The chain recombines TRBV7-8 with TRBJ2-7, with 7 bases that match TRBD1. The CDR3 runs 15 residues. Germline trimming cut 0 bases from V and 5 bases from J; bases unmatched to any gene: 7. Germline lookup yields CDR1 SGHVS and CDR2 FQNEAQ. CDR3 protein: CASSLALTGSHEQYF. CDR3 sequence (DNA): TGTGCCAGCAGCTTAGCGCTGACAGGGTCCCACGAGCAGTACTTC. The entire variable domain, with the rest obtained from reference TRBV7-8 and TRBJ2-7, is as follows: GAGVSQSPRYKVAKRGQDVALRCDPISGHVSLFWYQQALGQGPEFLTYFQNEAQLDKSGLPSDRFFAERPEGSVSTLKIQRTQQEDSAVYLCASSLALTGSHEQYFGPGTRLTVT.

The rearrangement links TRBV29-1 to TRBJ2-6; 8 nucleotides align to TRBD1. V lost 6 bases and J lost 1; bases outside the gene matches: 5. The CDR3 contains 15 residues. CDR1 SQVTM and CDR2 ANQGSEA come from the germline V gene. Here the CDR3 reads CSVTTGASGANVLTF. The CDR3 nucleotides read TGCAGCGTGACGACAGGGGCATCTGGGGCCAACGTCCTGACTTTC.

At least ten counts were recorded for this clonotype. V gene TRBV5-8 combines with J gene TRBJ1-1; the match to TRBD1 covers 10 bases. The CDR3 extends over 17 amino acids. Trimming cost V 0 bases and J 0 bases; bases outside gene matches: 5. The germline V gene has CDR1 SGHTS and CDR2 YDEGEE. This CDR3 is CASSLGQGAAMNTEAFF. Here the CDR3 DNA reads TGTGCCAGCAGCTTGGGACAGGGGGCGGCTATGAACACTGAAGCTTTCTTT.

V gene TRBV4-1 combines with J gene TRBJ1-1; no firm D call. The CDR3 length is 14 residues. Germline V gene sequence: CDR1 MGHRA, CDR2 YSYEKL. V was clipped by 6 bases and J by 1 base, with 12 bases between them. Written as DNA, the CDR3 is TGCGCCAGCAGGGTGGGAGGAGGGAACACTGAAGCTTTCTTT. Translated, it gives CASRVGGGNTEAFF.